The clone carrying this T cell receptor (beta chain) has a count of ten or more. Its antigen is unidentified. The data stem from a study of T cells after yellow fever vaccination. General study findings and limits: Subsequent booster samples again held most clones from primary vaccination (nearly 98% CD4, roughly 91% CD8).

5'RACE template switching added a universal primer site and UMIs to TCR cDNA. TCRdb re-derived calls from the 5' RACE reads in MiXCR, one entry per CDR3 protein. Of roughly 240,000 distinct CDR3 sequences in the sample, 6.5% to 7.5% were seen once. This CDR3 has 14 amino acids. Germline V CDR1 and CDR2: SGHAT, FQNNGV. Between the trimmed V and J ends, which lost 5 bases and 3 bases, there was a span of 14 bases. This TCR came from a man between 25 and 39 years old who received the YFV17D yellow fever vaccine. The chain employs TRBV11-2 and TRBJ2-7; D might be TRBD1 (5 bases). The starting material was CD4+ T cells sorted from PBMCs, obtained on the day of the yellow fever booster vaccination. This chain's CDR3 is CASSLRFDSYEQYF. CDR3 DNA: TGTGCCAGCAGCCTAAGGTTTGACAGCTACGAGCAGTACTTC. Supplemented by reference TRBV11-2 and TRBJ2-7, the full variable domain reads EAGVAQSPRYKIIEKRQSVAFWCNPISGHATLYWYQQILGQGPKLLIQFQNNGVVDDSQLPKDRFSAERLKGVDSTLKIQPAKLEDSAVYLCASSLRFDSYEQYFGPGTRLTVT.